What follows are 20 T cell receptor beta chains derived from one specimen sequenced in a study of radiotherapy plus CTLA-4 blockade in lung cancer. Profiling relied on immunoSEQ multiplex PCR, and the TCRdb table lists in-frame clones only, not all of them. The top ten clones hold roughly 0.84% of a sample with 90,000 or so clones, about 83% of them seen once. The sample consisted of peripheral blood, taken from a patient treated with radiotherapy plus ipilimumab. These TCRs come from a human donor with non-small cell lung cancer who had stable disease on radiotherapy plus ipilimumab.

The V and J genes are TRBV28 and TRBJ1-4; D ambiguous. The germline CDR1 and CDR2 sequences are MDHEN and SYDVKM. The CDR3 contains 16 residues. V lost 6 bases and J 0 bases, leaving 14 bases between the germline ends. CDR3: CASSPVADSTNEKLFF. The DNA for the CDR3 is TGTGCCAGCAGCCCGGTAGCAGACTCAACTAATGAAAAACTGTTTTTT.

The chain links TRBV5-1 to TRBJ1-4; TRBD1 might be the D (5 bases). The germline V gene has CDR1 SGHRS and CDR2 YFSETQ. V shed 4 bases and J shed 8 bases, with 15 bases lying between them. This CDR3 comprises 14 residues. CDR3: CASSDQYGGEKLFF. The CDR3 coding sequence is TGCGCCAGCAGCGATCAGTACGGGGGGGAAAAACTGTTTTTT.

The table lists this clone with a few counts. The gene calls are TRBV2 and TRBJ2-5, with 8 bases that match TRBD2. Losses at the gene ends were 0 bases for V and 5 bases for J; bases not matched to a gene: 5. Germline V CDR1 and CDR2: SNHLY, FYNNEI. This CDR3 contains 15 residues. The CDR3 loop is CASSEARGVVETQYF. CDR3 DNA sequence: TGTGCCAGCAGTGAAGCGCGGGGGGTAGTTGAGACCCAGTACTTC.

This rearrangement joins TRBV4-2 to TRBJ2-7; TRBD2 matches at 11 bases. Germline values: CDR1 LGHNA, CDR2 YNFKEQ. Unmatched junction bases numbered 8, after V lost 4 bases and J lost 6 bases. This CDR3 region has 15 residues. The CDR3 sequence is CASSRSSGRDGEQYF. Written as DNA, the CDR3 is TGTGCCAGCAGCCGGAGTAGCGGGAGGGATGGCGAGCAGTACTTC.

The gene calls are TRBV6-1 and TRBJ2-2, with TRBD1 matching 8 bases. Germline loops: CDR1 MNHNS, CDR2 SASEGT. The CDR3 covers 15 residues. The V gene end was trimmed by 5 bases and the J gene end by 6 bases; junction bases not matched to a gene: 8. The CDR3 coding sequence is TGTGCCAGCAGTCTACGGACAGGGTCTCCCGGGGAGCTGTTTTTT. Translation gives CASSLRTGSPGELFF.

This clone is a singleton in its sample. J is TRBJ2-2 and V is TRBV28; perhaps TRBD2 as D (6 bases). This CDR3 contains 15 residues. The ends were cut back, 2 bases at V and 2 bases at J, with 9 bases in the middle. Germline V gives CDR1 MDHEN, CDR2 SYDVKM. CDR3 bases: TGTGCCAGCAGTTTAGGCGGGGTTAACACCGGGGAGCTGTTTTTT. Its translation is CASSLGGVNTGELFF.

V and J are TRBV28 and TRBJ1-1; perhaps TRBD1 as D (5 bases). The CDR3 is 16 amino acids. Germline-derived CDR1 and CDR2 are MDHEN and SYDVKM. The V gene lost 6 bases and the J gene lost 1 base, with 18 bases spanning the gap. The CDR3 is CASRGEGRSRNTEAFF. The CDR3 bases are TGTGCCAGCAGGGGGGAGGGTAGGTCTCGGAACACTGAAGCTTTCTTT. Based on the CDR3 plus reference TRBV28 and TRBJ1-1, the full variable domain is DVKVTQSSRYLVKRTGEKVFLECVQDMDHENMFWYRQDPGLGLRLIYFSYDVKMKEKGDIPEGYSVSREKKERFSLILESASTNQTSMYLCASRGEGRSRNTEAFFGQGTRLTVV.

J is TRBJ1-2 and V is TRBV5-4, with D possibly matching TRBD1 (6 bases). Germline CDR1 and CDR2: SGHNT and YYREEE (reference sequence). The CDR3 loop spans 13 amino acids. The ends were cut back, 4 bases at V and 5 bases at J, with 12 bases in the middle. CDR3 nucleotide sequence: TGTGCCAGCAGCCGACAGGACCATTATGGCTACACCTTC. Amino acid sequence: CASSRQDHYGYTF.

This clone was seen once. The chain uses TRBV30 and TRBJ1-2; D unclear. The CDR3 contains 11 residues. V shed 1 base and J shed 7 bases, with 7 bases lying between them. Germline V gene lookup returns CDR1 GTSNPN and CDR2 SVGIG (reference sequence). The CDR3 sequence: CAWSDWGGYTF. The CDR3 nucleotides are TGTGCCTGGAGTGATTGGGGTGGCTACACCTTC. Based on the CDR3 plus reference TRBV30 and TRBJ1-2, the full variable domain is SQTIHQWPATLVQPVGSPLSLECTVEGTSNPNLYWYRQAAGRGLQLLFYSVGIGQISSEVPQNLSASRPQDRQFILSSKKLLLSDSGFYLCAWSDWGGYTFGSGTRLTVV.

This chain links TRBV6-6 with TRBJ2-5, with D perhaps matching TRBD2 (7 bases). The ends were cut back, 6 bases at V and 5 bases at J, with 13 bases in the middle. This CDR3 contains 13 residues. From germline, CDR1 is MNHNY and CDR2 SVGAGI (reference sequence). In DNA form, the CDR3 reads TGTGCCAGCAGAGGGGGGGCCGGTGAGACCCAGTACTTC. Protein product: CASRGGAGETQYF.

This sequence joins TRBV11-3 and TRBJ2-2, with no clear D. The CDR3 covers 14 residues. The germline gives CDR1 SGHNT, CDR2 YENEEA. The ends were cut back, 2 bases at V and 7 bases at J, with 11 bases in the middle. The CDR3 protein is CASSLTSLVGELFF. The CDR3 DNA reads as TGTGCCAGCAGCTTAACATCCCTGGTCGGGGAGCTGTTTTTT. The full variable domain, rest sourced from reference TRBV11-3 and TRBJ2-2, is EAGVVQSPRYKIIEKKQPVAFWCNPISGHNTLYWYLQNLGQGPELLIRYENEEAVDDSQLPKDRFSAERLKGVDSTLKIQPAELGDSAVYLCASSLTSLVGELFFGEGSRLTVL.

This clone showed up just a few times. The V gene is TRBV5-1, the J gene TRBJ1-2, with a weak D call TRBD1 (5 bases). The CDR3 sequence is 14 residues long. V was trimmed by 0 bases and J by 6 bases, leaving 12 bases between them. The germline CDR1 and CDR2 sequences are SGHRS and YFSETQ. The CDR3 DNA reads TGCGCCAGCAGCTTGGCCCTCAGGGTGGATGGCTACACCTTC. This sequence encodes CASSLALRVDGYTF.

V usage is TRBV9 and J usage is TRBJ1-4; maybe TRBD1 (5 bases). V dropped 0 bases and J dropped 5 bases, with 8 bases sitting between them. This CDR3 spans 14 amino acids. Germline V gives CDR1 SGDLS, CDR2 YYNGEE. The CDR3 here is CASSVGGRNEKLFF. In nucleotides, the CDR3 is TGTGCCAGCAGCGTAGGGGGGAGGAATGAAAAACTGTTTTTT.

J is TRBJ2-2 and V is TRBV19, with D perhaps TRBD2 (7 bases). There are 15 residues in the CDR3. Trimming left V 7 bases short and J 5 bases short, with 17 bases between. The germline gives CDR1 LNHDA, CDR2 SQIVND (reference sequence). The CDR3 DNA is TGTGCCAGTACCATACGGGGGGCAAGGACCGGGGAGCTGTTTTTT. Residues: CASTIRGARTGELFF.

The rearrangement joins TRBV6-5 to TRBJ1-1; a weak D match, TRBD1 (5 bases). The V end lost 7 bases, the J end lost 1 base, and 13 bases lay between the germline ends. Per germline, CDR1 MNHEY and CDR2 SVGAGI. CDR3 length: 14 residues. CDR3 amino acids: CASIPGWGNTEAFF. Here the CDR3 DNA reads TGTGCCAGCATCCCAGGGTGGGGGAACACTGAAGCTTTCTTT.

This clone was seen a handful of times. The chain joins TRBV4-1 to TRBJ2-3, with TRBD2 matching 10 bases. CDR3 length: 16 residues. Unmatched junction bases numbered 6, after V lost 0 bases and J lost 6 bases. Germline V CDR1 and CDR2: MGHRA, YSYEKL. CDR3 sequence reads: CASSQDALAGGDTQYF. In DNA, the CDR3 is TGCGCCAGCAGCCAAGACGCCTTAGCGGGAGGTGATACGCAGTATTTT.

J is TRBJ1-3 and V is TRBV21-1. TRBV21-1 is described as a pseudogene. The CDR3 runs to 19 residues. CDR3 protein: CASPDAETTSGTSGNTIYF. For the CDR3, the DNA is TGTGCCAGCCCGGATGCCGAAACGACATCGGGAACTTCTGGAAACACCATATATTTT.

The chain carries TRBV29-1 and TRBJ1-2; 10 nucleotides line up with TRBD1. CDR1 is SQVTM, CDR2 ANQGSEA, per germline. Unmatched junction bases numbered 3, after V lost 1 base and J lost 4 bases. CDR3 length: 14 residues. The CDR3 loop reads CSVEVGTGAYGYTF. The DNA for the CDR3 is TGCAGCGTTGAAGTGGGGACAGGGGCCTATGGCTACACCTTC. Supplemented by reference TRBV29-1 and TRBJ1-2, the full variable domain reads SAVISQKPSRDICQRGTSLTIQCQVDSQVTMMFWYRQQPGQSLTLIATANQGSEATYESGFVIDKFPISRPNLTFSTLTVSNMSPEDSSIYLCSVEVGTGAYGYTFGSGTRLTVV.

V gene TRBV30 combines with J gene TRBJ1-2; perhaps TRBD1 as D (5 bases). Germline V CDR1 and CDR2: GTSNPN, SVGIG (reference sequence). The germline V and J ends were trimmed by 3 bases and 5 bases, with 13 bases remaining between them. The CDR3 is made up of 13 amino acids. The CDR3 region is CAWRQRGNYGYTF. The CDR3 coding sequence is TGTGCCTGGAGGCAAAGGGGAAATTATGGCTACACCTTC.

DNA of the CDR3: TGCAGTGGCTCACATCGCTATGAGCAGTTCTTC. This codes for CSGSHRYEQFF. This chain links TRBV20-1 with TRBJ2-1; D is undetermined. CDR3 length: 11 amino acids. Germline V lookup: CDR1 DFQATT, CDR2 SNEGSKA (reference sequence). The ends were cut back, 7 bases at V and 8 bases at J, with 12 bases in the middle.